These T cell receptor beta chains were read from a single sample in a study of OX40 agonist ivuxolimab in advanced cancers. The assay was immunoSEQ multiplex PCR, and TCRdb's table has in-frame clones only and misses some. The sample consists of nearly 95,000 clones, roughly 94% of them appearing once. The sequencing here drew on CD4+ or CD8+ T cells sorted from blood, taken in a trial of the OX40 agonist ivuxolimab. The receptors originated from an adult with an advanced solid tumor such as melanoma, head and neck, liver or kidney cancer. The CDR3 runs from the conserved cysteine through the conserved F or W.

TRBJ2-1 TRBV27 CASSLRDAYNEQFF
TRBJ1-1 TRBV25-1 CATTLGLNTEAFF
TRBJ2-3 TRBV27 CASSLWGLDTDTQYF
TRBJ1-4 TRBV29-1 CSVLGEDEKLFF
TRBJ1-5 TRBV5-1 CASSLGRGQPQHF
TRBJ1-2 TRBV6-5 CASSYGQGGYGYTF
TRBJ2-2 TRBV6-5 CASSYSGGTTGELFF
TRBJ2-7 TRBV28 CASSFATGRDKWRPYEQYF
TRBJ2-7 TRBV19 CASSTGQGPYEQYF
TRBJ2-7 TRBV2 CASSLWEESYEQYF
TRBJ2-3 TRBV27 CASSLQRSPTDTQYF
TRBJ2-7 TRBV30 CAWMSYSYEQYF
TRBJ1-4 TRBV4-2 CASSQPTGGGEKLFF
TRBJ2-1 TRBV4-2 CASSQVTGLAGYSEQFF